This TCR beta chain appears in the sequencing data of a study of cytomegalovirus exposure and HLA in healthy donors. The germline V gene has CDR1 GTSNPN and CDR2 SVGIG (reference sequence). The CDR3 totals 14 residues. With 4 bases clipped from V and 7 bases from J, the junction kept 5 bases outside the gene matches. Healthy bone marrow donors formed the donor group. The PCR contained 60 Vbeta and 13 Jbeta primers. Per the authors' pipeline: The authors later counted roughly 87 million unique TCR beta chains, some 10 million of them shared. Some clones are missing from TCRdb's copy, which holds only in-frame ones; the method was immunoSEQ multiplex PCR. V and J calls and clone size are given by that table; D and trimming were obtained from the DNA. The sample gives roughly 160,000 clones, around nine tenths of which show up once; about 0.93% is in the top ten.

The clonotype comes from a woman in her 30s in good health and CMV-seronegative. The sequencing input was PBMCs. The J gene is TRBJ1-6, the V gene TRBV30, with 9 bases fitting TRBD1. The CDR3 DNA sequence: TGTGCCTGGAACACGGGACAGGGAAATTCACCCCTCCACTTT. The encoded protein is CAWNTGQGNSPLHF.